This T cell receptor (beta chain) was identified during a study of shared clonotypes between healthy human individuals. General study results and limits: Among the subsets, naive ones generally showed larger estimated richness than memory ones.

On this clone: The antigen is not known.

CDR3 size: 14 residues. Repertoires were generated with immunoSEQ multiplex PCR, while TCRdb's copy carries only in-frame clones and drops some. The data show 2 million to 3 million clones, 93% seen once. The receptor comes from a man between 18 and 35 years old in good health. Some clones in this sample may be carry-over from other donors' samples. Sequencing was carried out using naive CD4+ T cells from PBMCs. This sample's subset: CD45RA+ positively selected. The V call is TRBV21-1, the J call TRBJ2-7; the table's D gene call, TRBD2, was not cross checked with the DNA. TRBV21-1 is deemed a pseudogene. CDR3 residues: CASRLDWNSYEQYF. The DNA of the CDR3 is TGTGCCAGCAGGTTAGACTGGAATTCCTACGAGCAGTACTTC.